This T cell receptor (beta chain) was documented in a study of cytomegalovirus exposure and HLA in healthy donors. Study results and caveats: Sequencing had likely introduced a cluster of highly shared sequence variants as an artifact.

The trim removed 5 bases at V and 5 bases at J, leaving 2 bases unmatched. The CDR3 is made up of 12 amino acids. From germline, CDR1 is KGHSH and CDR2 LQKENI. Vbeta (60) and Jbeta (13) primers were used in the PCR. Profiling relied on immunoSEQ multiplex PCR, and the TCRdb table lists in-frame clones only, not all of them. The table includes roughly 200,000 clones, approximately 79% detected once. Notes on this clone: Antigen unknown.

This clonotype was sampled from a man aged 50 to 60 in good health and CMV-seronegative. The sample comprised PBMCs. J is TRBJ1-1 and V is TRBV18; 7 bases are shared with TRBD1. The DNA for the CDR3 is TGTGCCAGCTCAGCACAGGGGACTGAAGCTTTCTTT. It yields the protein CASSAQGTEAFF. The full variable domain, in which reference TRBV18 and TRBJ1-1 provide the parts outside the CDR3, is NAGVMQNPRHLVRRRGQEARLRCSPMKGHSHVYWYRQLPEEGLKFMVYLQKENIIDESGMPKERFSAEFPKEGPSILRIQQVVRGDSAAYFCASSAQGTEAFFGQGTRLTVV.